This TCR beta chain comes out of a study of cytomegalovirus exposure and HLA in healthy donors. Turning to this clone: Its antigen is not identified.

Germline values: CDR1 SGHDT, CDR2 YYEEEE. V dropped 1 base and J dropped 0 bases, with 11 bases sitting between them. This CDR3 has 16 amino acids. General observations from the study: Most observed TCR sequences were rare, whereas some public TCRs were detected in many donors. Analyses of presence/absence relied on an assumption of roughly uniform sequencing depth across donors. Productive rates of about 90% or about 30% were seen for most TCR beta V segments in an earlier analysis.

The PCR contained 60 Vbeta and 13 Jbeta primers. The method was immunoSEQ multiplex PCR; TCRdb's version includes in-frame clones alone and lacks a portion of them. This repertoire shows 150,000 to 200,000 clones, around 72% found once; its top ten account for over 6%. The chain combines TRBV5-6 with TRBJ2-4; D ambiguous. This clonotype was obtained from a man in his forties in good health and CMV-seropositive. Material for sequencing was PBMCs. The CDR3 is CASSLSGQVAKNIQYF. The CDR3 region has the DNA TGTGCCAGCAGCTTGAGTGGGCAAGTAGCCAAAAACATTCAGTACTTC.